Below are 27 T cell receptor beta chains sequenced from a single sample in a study of blood T cell repertoires in COVID-19 (dated by TCRdb to 2018 to 2020). Library preparation employed the immunoSEQ multiplex PCR assay. TCRdb obtained this table from immuneACCESS and retained in-frame rearrangements with V and J assigned. These tables miss some clones; where compared with another copy, unresolved V genes account for less than half of the shortfall, and the remainder is unexplained. Counted in this sample were over 200,000 clones; approximately 83% of them appeared once. The ten top clones hold about 1.3% of the sample. The sample taken for sequencing was peripheral blood. The receptors here all came from a woman in her thirties with COVID-19, enrolled during active disease.

This chain joins TRBV2 and TRBJ1-2, with D possibly TRBD1 on 5 matching bases. Germline V CDR1 and CDR2: SNHLY, FYNNEI. CDR3 length equals 13 residues. Trimming pared 2 bases from V and 7 bases from J, leaving 11 bases between. CDR3 DNA sequence: TGTGCCAGCAGTGAAAGGCAGGGTTCTGGCTACACCTTC. Translation gives CASSERQGSGYTF.

V and J are TRBV7-9 and TRBJ1-2; D perhaps matches TRBD1 (6 bases). Germline values: CDR1 SEHNR, CDR2 FQNEAQ (reference sequence). The CDR3 contains 15 residues. Trimming removed 5 bases at V and 1 base at J, with 14 bases between. The CDR3 is CASSPLGQINYGYTF. CDR3 nucleotides: TGTGCCAGCAGCCCACTCGGACAGATTAACTATGGCTACACCTTC.

The chain has TRBV9 and TRBJ1-4; TRBD1 agrees at 7 bases. The germline CDR1 and CDR2 sequences are SGDLS and YYNGEE. This CDR3 region has 17 residues. Losses at the gene ends were 0 bases for V and 0 bases for J; bases not matched to a gene: 5. CDR3 region: CASSVGDSFATNEKLFF. For the CDR3, the DNA is TGTGCCAGCAGCGTAGGGGACAGCTTTGCAACTAATGAAAAACTGTTTTTT.

J is TRBJ2-3 and V is TRBV19; 9 bases line up with TRBD2. The V segment lost 0 bases and the J segment 0 bases; nucleotides outside the gene matches: 4. Germline CDR1 reads LNHDA; CDR2 reads SQIVND (reference sequence). The CDR3 extends over 17 amino acids. Written as DNA, the CDR3 is TGTGCCAGTAGTATAGACCGCAGCGGGGGGAGCACAGATACGCAGTATTTT. It is translated as CASSIDRSGGSTDTQYF.

V and J are TRBV19 and TRBJ1-1; the D is unclear. CDR1 is LNHDA, CDR2 SQIVND, per germline (reference sequence). V dropped 10 bases and J dropped 3 bases, with 15 bases sitting between them. The CDR3 loop spans 13 amino acids. In nucleotides, the CDR3 is TGTGCCACGCAACGCGCAGACTACACTGAAGCTTTCTTT. Protein: CATQRADYTEAFF.

This clone was seen many times. The rearrangement links TRBV6-5 to TRBJ1-2; no clear D gene. CDR1 and CDR2 from the germline V gene are MNHEY and SVGAGI. The V end lost 5 bases, the J end lost 4 bases, and 17 bases lay between the germline ends. The CDR3 loop spans 15 amino acids. The CDR3 is CASSPFDPQFYGYTF. The CDR3, as DNA: TGTGCCAGCAGTCCCTTTGATCCACAGTTCTATGGCTACACCTTC.

This chain connects TRBV6-1 to TRBJ1-2; 8 nucleotides line up with TRBD1. This CDR3 is 16 amino acids long. The germline CDR1 and CDR2 sequences are MNHNS and SASEGT. Losses at the gene ends were 4 bases for V and 4 bases for J; bases not matched to a gene: 11. CDR3 coding DNA: TGTGCCAGCAGTGTAGGACAGGGCCGGTTTCTCTATGGCTACACCTTC. Protein sequence: CASSVGQGRFLYGYTF.

This sequence joins TRBV10-3 and TRBJ2-7; D is possibly TRBD1 (5 bases). CDR1 is ENHRY, CDR2 SYGVKD, per germline. The CDR3 is made up of 12 amino acids. Trimming left V 7 bases short and J 2 bases short, with 9 bases between. For the CDR3, the DNA is TGTGCCATCAATTCAGGGCCCTACGAGCAGTACTTC. Translation: CAINSGPYEQYF.

The CDR3 DNA is TGTGCCAGCAGCCTAAAACCTGGACAGGGTGAAAAACTGTTTTTT. It translates to CASSLKPGQGEKLFF. The chain recombines TRBV6-5 with TRBJ1-4, with TRBD1 matching over 8 bases. Germline V gene data show CDR1 as MNHEY and CDR2 as SVGAGI. V dropped 6 bases and J dropped 7; count of bases not matched to a gene: 10. This CDR3 comprises 15 residues.

This clone was counted a few times. The V call is TRBV5-4, the J call TRBJ2-2; 7 nucleotides line up with TRBD1. This CDR3 is 19 amino acids long. Germline assignment: CDR1 SGHNT and CDR2 YYREEE (reference sequence). After removal of 4 bases from V and 1 base from J, the junction contained 16 bases not matched to a gene. CDR3 region: CASSVRDSRLLQNTGELFF. CDR3 coding DNA: TGTGCCAGCAGCGTGAGGGACAGCAGACTCCTACAGAACACCGGGGAGCTGTTTTTT.

V is TRBV5-1 and J is TRBJ2-1, with 11 bases lining up with TRBD1. Germline CDR1 reads SGHRS; CDR2 reads YFSETQ. The CDR3 totals 16 residues. V lost 2 bases and J lost 6; bases outside the gene matches: 7. Written as DNA, the CDR3 is TGCGCCAGCAGCTTTGGGGGACAGGGGGGCCTCAATGAGCAGTTCTTC. Protein sequence: CASSFGGQGGLNEQFF.

This clone showed up just once. This rearrangement joins TRBV6-2 or TRBV6-3 to TRBJ2-1, with 8 bases identical to TRBD2. V lost 2 bases and J lost 7; bases outside the gene matches: 10. Germline V gene data show CDR1 as MNHEY and CDR2 as SVGEGT. The CDR3 totals 16 residues. The CDR3 is CASSYTLAGRENEQFF. The CDR3 coding sequence is TGTGCCAGCAGTTACACTCTAGCGGGTCGGGAAAATGAGCAGTTCTTC.

The chain employs TRBV6-2 or TRBV6-3 and TRBJ2-7; a possible D gene is TRBD1 (6 bases). Trimming took off 2 bases at V and 0 bases at J, with 14 bases between the two ends. From germline, CDR1 is MNHEY and CDR2 SVGEGT. The CDR3 loop spans 16 amino acids. The CDR3 sequence is CASSYVGHSPSYEQYF. The CDR3 region has the DNA TGTGCCAGCAGTTACGTGGGACATTCCCCCTCCTACGAGCAGTACTTC.

This clone was recorded a few times. This rearrangement joins TRBV4-3 to TRBJ1-1; the match to TRBD1 covers 7 bases. Germline CDR1 reads LGHNA; CDR2 reads YSLEER. The trim removed 11 bases at V and 1 base at J, leaving 7 bases unmatched. The CDR3 sequence is 13 residues long. The CDR3 here is CASSRTGNTEAFF. DNA of the CDR3: TGCGCCTCATCGAGGACAGGGAACACTGAAGCTTTCTTT.

The CDR3 DNA follows: TGTGCCAGCAGCTTAGGAGGGAGTCGAAGTCAGCCCCAGCATTTT. It codes for CASSLGGSRSQPQHF. This rearrangement joins TRBV7-2 to TRBJ1-5; D ambiguous. CDR3 length equals 15 residues. V lost 1 base and J lost 6, with 13 bases in between. The germline CDR1 and CDR2 sequences are SGHTA and FQGNSA.

The chain employs TRBV6-5 and TRBJ1-5; D unresolved. CDR3 length equals 15 residues. Trimming left V 0 bases short and J 5 bases short, with 11 bases between. CDR1 and CDR2 (germline): MNHEY, SVGAGI. CDR3: CASSYSGGNHQPQHF. CDR3 sequence (DNA): TGTGCCAGCAGTTACTCGGGCGGGAACCATCAGCCCCAGCATTTT.

This clone was counted a few times. The CDR3 protein is CASSPGVVDSPLHF. DNA for the CDR3: TGTGCCAGCAGCCCGGGAGTAGTAGACTCACCCCTCCACTTT. The chain combines TRBV9 with TRBJ1-6; D gene unclear. The CDR3 extends over 14 amino acids. The V end lost 4 bases, the J end lost 10 bases, and 15 bases lay between the germline ends. Germline V gene data show CDR1 as SGDLS and CDR2 as YYNGEE.

This clone was found a few times. V usage is TRBV3-1 (or the pseudogene TRBV3-2) and J usage is TRBJ1-5; 10 bases map to TRBD1. The V gene end was trimmed by 1 base and the J gene end by 2 bases; junction bases not matched to a gene: 5. CDR1 LGHDT and CDR2 YNNKEL come from the germline V gene (reference sequence). This CDR3 contains 17 residues. CDR3 sequence (DNA): TGTGCCAGCAGCCAAGGACAGGGGGCCCGAGGCAATCAGCCCCAGCATTTT. It specifies CASSQGQGARGNQPQHF.

V and J are TRBV6-5 and TRBJ2-3, with TRBD2 matching 9 bases. With V trimmed by 7 bases and J by 1 base, 6 bases remained unmatched. This CDR3 is built from 15 residues. Germline values: CDR1 MNHEY, CDR2 SVGAGI. CDR3 residues: CASNVAGEGTDTQYF. CDR3 DNA sequence: TGTGCCAGCAACGTAGCGGGAGAAGGCACAGATACGCAGTATTTT.

The rearrangement links TRBV5-4 to TRBJ2-5; TRBD1 agrees at 7 bases. Trimming removed 1 base from V and 0 bases from J; junction bases left unmatched: 6. The CDR3 is 16 residues long. Germline V lookup: CDR1 SGHNT, CDR2 YYREEE (reference sequence). CDR3 sequence reads: CASSLKRDSYQETQYF. CDR3 DNA sequence: TGTGCCAGCAGCTTGAAACGGGACAGCTACCAAGAGACCCAGTACTTC.

The J gene is TRBJ2-7, the V gene TRBV12-3 or TRBV12-4; TRBD2 matches 7 bases. The CDR3 consists of 13 residues. V was pared by 3 bases and J by 3 bases, with 2 bases of the junction left unmatched. CDR3 loop: CASSLSGGYEQYF. The DNA of the CDR3 is TGTGCCAGCAGTTTGTCGGGGGGCTACGAGCAGTACTTC.

The chain joins TRBV19 to TRBJ2-3; D is ambiguous. V was trimmed by 10 bases and J by 0 bases, leaving 17 bases between them. Germline CDR1 is LNHDA and CDR2 is SQIVND (reference sequence). The CDR3 spans 15 residues. The CDR3 loop reads CATKTQSLSTDTQYF. In nucleotides, the CDR3 is TGTGCCACCAAGACTCAGTCCCTAAGCACAGATACGCAGTATTTT.

This clone has a single count. V gene TRBV6-5 combines with J gene TRBJ2-1; 7 bases fit TRBD1. CDR1 is MNHEY and CDR2 is SVGAGI in the germline V gene. CDR3 length: 13 amino acids. After removal of 7 bases from V and 4 bases from J, the junction contained 4 bases not matched to a gene. CDR3 coding DNA: TGTGCCAGCACCAAGACAGGGTACAATGAGCAGTTCTTC. As protein: CASTKTGYNEQFF.

A few counts support this clone. CDR3 sequence: CATSRDGTENSPLHF. DNA of the CDR3: TGTGCCACCAGCAGGGACGGGACAGAGAATTCACCCCTCCACTTT. The chain employs TRBV15 and TRBJ1-6, with 7 bases fitting TRBD1. This CDR3 region has 15 residues. Germline V gene data show CDR1 as LNHNV and CDR2 as YYDKDF (reference sequence). The V gene end was trimmed by 3 bases and the J gene end by 7 bases; junction bases not matched to a gene: 6.

The rearrangement uses TRBV28 and TRBJ2-7; 7 nucleotides match TRBD1. The CDR3 is made up of 14 amino acids. With V trimmed by 6 bases and J by 0 bases, 5 bases remained unmatched. The V gene's germline CDR1 is MDHEN and CDR2 SYDVKM. The CDR3: CASRTGEPSYEQYF. Here the CDR3 DNA reads TGTGCCAGCAGAACAGGGGAGCCCTCCTACGAGCAGTACTTC.

The gene calls are TRBV7-8 and TRBJ2-1; TRBD2 matches at 7 bases. CDR1 and CDR2 (germline): SGHVS, FQNEAQ. The length of the CDR3 is 14 residues. Trimming took 7 bases from V and 6 from J; bases not matched to a gene: 9. Written as DNA, the CDR3 is TGTGCCAGCAACCCGCGGGGGTTAGGCAATGAGCAGTTCTTC. Translated: CASNPRGLGNEQFF.

For the CDR3, the DNA is TGTGCCAGCAGCTCTTGGACAGGAGATGGCTACACCTTC. It encodes CASSSWTGDGYTF. The chain recombines TRBV11-2 with TRBJ1-2; TRBD1 matches 7 bases. Germline V lookup: CDR1 SGHAT, CDR2 FQNNGV. The CDR3 runs to 13 residues. Unmatched junction bases numbered 5, after V lost 4 bases and J lost 6 bases.